This TCR beta chain was sequenced in a study of blood T cell repertoires in COVID-19. This clone was seen once. In the authors' workflow: Estimates of nucleated cell counts were drawn from the amplification of reference gene primers. Clones were read by immunoSEQ multiplex PCR, and TCRdb kept only the in-frame ones, dropping some. V, J and clone size are those of that table, while D and trimming were read from the DNA. The top ten hold roughly 1.5% of the sample, which has under 300,000 clones, about 88% seen once. Seattle cases were enrolled at active infection and followed longitudinally. V was clipped by 4 bases and J by 0 bases, with 16 bases between them. Germline CDR1 and CDR2: MDHEN and SYDVKM. This CDR3 spans 17 amino acids.

The sequence came from a human donor with COVID-19, enrolled during active disease. The donor label of this sample is uncertain. The chain links TRBV28 to TRBJ2-1; D unresolved. The specimen was peripheral blood. The CDR3 nucleotides are TGTGCCAGCAGTTCTCACCCTGGAGCGCTCTCCTACAATGAGCAGTTCTTC. Translation gives CASSSHPGALSYNEQFF.